A single TCR beta chain is shown here with its context. Its matching antigen is unknown. The sample comes from a study of T cells in localized non-small cell lung cancer. Sequencing was performed with immunoSEQ multiplex PCR; in TCRdb, only in-frame clones are kept and a portion is missing. The sample shows 30,000 to 35,000 clones, approximately 89% of them seen only once. The study, taken as a whole, reports: Appearing in adjacent lung were a median around 60 of the top 100 tumor clones.

V shed 3 bases and J shed 0 bases, with 15 bases lying between them. The CDR3 consists of 17 residues. The germline V gene has CDR1 ENHRY and CDR2 SYGVKD. The gene calls are TRBV10-3 and TRBJ1-5; D uncertain. Material: peripheral blood mononuclear cells, obtained before any cancer treatment. This TCR came from a female donor older than 55 with stage II lung adenocarcinoma. The CDR3 reads CAISDSGVGFSNQPQHF. The DNA for the CDR3 is TGTGCCATCAGTGACTCCGGGGTCGGCTTTAGCAATCAGCCCCAGCATTTT.